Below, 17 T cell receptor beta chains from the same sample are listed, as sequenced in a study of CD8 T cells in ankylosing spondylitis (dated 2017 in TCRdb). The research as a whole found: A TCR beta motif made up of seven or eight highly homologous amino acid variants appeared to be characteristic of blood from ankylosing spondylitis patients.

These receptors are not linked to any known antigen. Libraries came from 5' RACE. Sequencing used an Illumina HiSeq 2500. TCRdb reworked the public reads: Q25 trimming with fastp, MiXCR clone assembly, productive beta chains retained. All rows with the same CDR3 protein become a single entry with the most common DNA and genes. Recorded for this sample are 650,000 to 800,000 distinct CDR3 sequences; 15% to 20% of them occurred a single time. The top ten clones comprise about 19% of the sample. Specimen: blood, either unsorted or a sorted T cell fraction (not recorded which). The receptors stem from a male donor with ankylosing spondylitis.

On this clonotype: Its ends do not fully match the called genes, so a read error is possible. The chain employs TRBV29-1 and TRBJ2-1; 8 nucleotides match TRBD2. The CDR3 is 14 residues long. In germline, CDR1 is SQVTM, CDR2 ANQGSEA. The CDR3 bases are TGCAGCGTTGAAACCGGACTAGCAAGTGAGAGGCGTGTCTTC. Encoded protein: CSVETGLASERRVF.

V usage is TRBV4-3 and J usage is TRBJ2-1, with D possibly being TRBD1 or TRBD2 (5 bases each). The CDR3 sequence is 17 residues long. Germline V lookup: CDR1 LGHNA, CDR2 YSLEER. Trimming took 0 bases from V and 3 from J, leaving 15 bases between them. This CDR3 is CASSQDHQTADYNEQFF. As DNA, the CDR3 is TGCGCCAGCAGCCAAGATCACCAGACAGCGGACTACAATGAGCAGTTCTTC.

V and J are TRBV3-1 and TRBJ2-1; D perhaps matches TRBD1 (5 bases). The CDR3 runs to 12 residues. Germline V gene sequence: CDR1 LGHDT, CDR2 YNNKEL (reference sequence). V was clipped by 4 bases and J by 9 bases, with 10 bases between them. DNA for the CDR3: TGTGCCAGCAGCCCAGGGCAAGGTGAGCAGTTCTTC. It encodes CASSPGQGEQFF.

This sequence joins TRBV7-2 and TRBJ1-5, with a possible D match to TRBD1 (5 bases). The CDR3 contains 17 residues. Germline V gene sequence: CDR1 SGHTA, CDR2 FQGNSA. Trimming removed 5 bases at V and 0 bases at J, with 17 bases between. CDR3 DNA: TGTGCCAGCAGCGTTGGGGGTCCTTACTTTAGCAATCAGCCCCAGCATTTT. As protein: CASSVGGPYFSNQPQHF. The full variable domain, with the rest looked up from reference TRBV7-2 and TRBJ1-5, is GAGVSQSPSNKVTEKGKDVELRCDPISGHTALYWYRQSLGQGLEFLIYFQGNSAPDKSGLPSDRFSAERTGGSVSTLTIQRTQQEDSAVYLCASSVGGPYFSNQPQHFGDGTRLSIL.

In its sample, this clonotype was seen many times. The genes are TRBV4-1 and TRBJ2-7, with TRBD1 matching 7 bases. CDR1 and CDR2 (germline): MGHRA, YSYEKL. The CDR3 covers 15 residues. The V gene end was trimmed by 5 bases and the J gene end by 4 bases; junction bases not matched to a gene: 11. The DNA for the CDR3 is TGCGCCAGCAGCTCTCGGACAGGATCAGATTACGAGCAGTACTTC. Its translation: CASSSRTGSDYEQYF.

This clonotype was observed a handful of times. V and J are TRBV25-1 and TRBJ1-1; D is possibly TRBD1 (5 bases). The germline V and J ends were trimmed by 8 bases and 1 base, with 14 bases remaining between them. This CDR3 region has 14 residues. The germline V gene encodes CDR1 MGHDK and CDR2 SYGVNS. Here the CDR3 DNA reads TGTGCCAGCCGGAACTCGGGGACGAACACTGAAGCTTTCTTT. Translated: CASRNSGTNTEAFF.

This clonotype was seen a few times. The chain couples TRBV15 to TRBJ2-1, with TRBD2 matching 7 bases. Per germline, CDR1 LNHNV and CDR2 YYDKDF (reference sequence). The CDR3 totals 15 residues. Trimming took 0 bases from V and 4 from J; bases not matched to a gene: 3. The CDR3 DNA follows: TGTGCCACCAGCAGAGATCGGGGGGTATACAATGAGCAGTTCTTC. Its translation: CATSRDRGVYNEQFF.

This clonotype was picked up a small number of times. The CDR3 DNA sequence: TGTGCCAGCAGCCCGGGACTAGCGGGAGAACCTCCCTACAATGAGCAGTTCTTC. Residues: CASSPGLAGEPPYNEQFF. The V and J genes are TRBV7-3 and TRBJ2-1, with TRBD2 matching over 14 bases. The CDR3 runs to 18 residues. Trimming took 5 bases from V and 2 from J; bases not matched to a gene: 8. Germline CDR1 reads SGHTA; CDR2 reads FQGTGA.

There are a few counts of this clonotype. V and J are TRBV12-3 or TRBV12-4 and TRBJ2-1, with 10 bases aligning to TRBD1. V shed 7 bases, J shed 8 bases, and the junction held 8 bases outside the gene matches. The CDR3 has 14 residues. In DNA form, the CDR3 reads TGTGCCAGCACCGGCGGGACAGGGGCGGATGAGCAGTTCTTC. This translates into CASTGGTGADEQFF.

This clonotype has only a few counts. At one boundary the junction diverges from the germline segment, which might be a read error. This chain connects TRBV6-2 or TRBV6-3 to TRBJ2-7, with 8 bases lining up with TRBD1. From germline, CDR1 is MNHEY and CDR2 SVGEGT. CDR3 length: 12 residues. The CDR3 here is CASSYQGTGQGF. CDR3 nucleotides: TGTGCCAGCAGTTACCAGGGGACAGGCCAGGGCTTC.

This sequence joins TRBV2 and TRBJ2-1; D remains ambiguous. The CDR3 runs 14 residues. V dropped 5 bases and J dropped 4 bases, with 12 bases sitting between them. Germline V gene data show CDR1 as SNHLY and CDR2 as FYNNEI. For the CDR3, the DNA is TGTGCCAGCAGTTGGACGGAGCTTTACAATGAGCAGTTCTTC. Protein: CASSWTELYNEQFF.

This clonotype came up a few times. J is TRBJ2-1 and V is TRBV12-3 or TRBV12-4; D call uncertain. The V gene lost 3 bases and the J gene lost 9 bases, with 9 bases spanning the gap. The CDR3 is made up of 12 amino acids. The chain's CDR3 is CASSFFRAEQFF. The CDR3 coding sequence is TGTGCCAGCAGTTTCTTCCGGGCTGAGCAGTTCTTC.

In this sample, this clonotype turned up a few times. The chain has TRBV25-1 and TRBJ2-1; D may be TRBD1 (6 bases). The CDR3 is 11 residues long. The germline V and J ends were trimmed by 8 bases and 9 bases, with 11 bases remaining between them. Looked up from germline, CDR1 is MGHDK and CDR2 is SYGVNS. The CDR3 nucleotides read TGTGCCAGCGAGACAGGTTTTGAGCAGTTCTTC. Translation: CASETGFEQFF.

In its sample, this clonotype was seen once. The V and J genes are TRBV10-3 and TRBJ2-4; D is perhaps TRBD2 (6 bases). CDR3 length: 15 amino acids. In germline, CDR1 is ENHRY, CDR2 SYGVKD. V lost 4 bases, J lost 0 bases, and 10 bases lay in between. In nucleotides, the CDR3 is TGTGCCATCAGTGGGTCGGGACTAGCCAAAAACATTCAGTACTTC. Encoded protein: CAISGSGLAKNIQYF.

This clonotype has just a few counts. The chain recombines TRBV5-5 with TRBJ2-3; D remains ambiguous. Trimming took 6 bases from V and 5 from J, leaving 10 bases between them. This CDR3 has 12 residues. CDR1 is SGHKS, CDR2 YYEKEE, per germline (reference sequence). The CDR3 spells CASTPDGDTQYF. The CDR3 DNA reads TGTGCCAGCACCCCAGACGGAGATACGCAGTATTTT.

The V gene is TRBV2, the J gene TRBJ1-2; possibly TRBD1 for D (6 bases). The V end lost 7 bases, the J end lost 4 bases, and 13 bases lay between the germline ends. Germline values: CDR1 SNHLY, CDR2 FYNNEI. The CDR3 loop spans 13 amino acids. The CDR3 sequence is CASKTRGIYGYTF. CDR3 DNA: TGTGCCAGCAAGACCAGGGGCATCTATGGCTACACCTTC. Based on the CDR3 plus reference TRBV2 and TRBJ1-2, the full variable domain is EPEVTQTPSHQVTQMGQEVILRCVPISNHLYFYWYRQILGQKVEFLVSFYNNEISEKSEIFDDQFSVERPDGSNFTLKIRSTKLEDSAMYFCASKTRGIYGYTFGSGTRLTVV.

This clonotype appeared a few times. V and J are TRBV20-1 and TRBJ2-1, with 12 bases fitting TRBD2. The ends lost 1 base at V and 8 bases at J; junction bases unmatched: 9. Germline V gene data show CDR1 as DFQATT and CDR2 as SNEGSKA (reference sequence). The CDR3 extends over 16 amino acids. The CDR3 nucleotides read TGCAGTGCTAGAGGACTAGCGGGAGCGTCTGGCGATGAGCAGTTCTTC. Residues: CSARGLAGASGDEQFF.